This T cell receptor beta chain was sequenced for a study of T cell changes during pregnancy in multiple sclerosis. In germline, CDR1 is SNHLY, CDR2 FYNNEI. J lost 2 bases, V lost 5 bases, and 3 bases had no gene match. The CDR3 consists of 14 residues. Profiling relied on immunoSEQ multiplex PCR, and the TCRdb table lists in-frame clones only, not all of them. The sample yields about 66,000 clones, roughly 90% seen once. This clone came up once. This sequence was found in a female donor with multiple sclerosis, enrolled in a pregnancy study. The V call is TRBV2, the J call TRBJ1-2; 9 nucleotides align to TRBD1. The sample in question was CD8+ T cells from peripheral blood mononuclear cells, obtained before pregnancy. The CDR3: CASSRGTGNYGYTF. For the CDR3, the DNA is TGTGCCAGCAGTCGAGGGACAGGGAACTATGGCTACACCTTC.